This T cell receptor (beta chain) was profiled in a study of graft-versus-host responses after intestinal transplantation. For the study at large: Anti-thymocyte globulin induction, then tacrolimus and steroids for two to four years, went to all recipients. The study's findings and limits: The highest levels of circulating GvH clones went along with early declines in HvG clones after transplant. Recipient marrow harbored GvH clones, some of which surfaced first in ileum or blood.

Assay used: immunoSEQ multiplex PCR; TCRdb lists only in-frame clones, some missing. The sample shows about 110,000 clones, around 93% of them seen only once. V gave up 0 bases and J gave up 5 bases, with 7 bases separating them. Germline values: CDR1 LGHNA, CDR2 YNFKEQ. CDR3 length equals 13 residues. Details on this clone: As yet, its antigen is unknown.

The TCR originated in a human donor who received an intestinal transplant. V usage is TRBV4-2 and J usage is TRBJ2-5, with D unclear. The sequenced sample was unstimulated CD8+ T cells sorted from spleen or lymph node cells, obtained before intestinal transplant. CDR3 sequence: CASSQDLTETQYF. The CDR3 nucleotides read TGTGCCAGCAGCCAAGATCTAACGGAGACCCAGTACTTC.